This entry lists 9 T cell receptor beta chains sequenced from one sample in a study of blood T cells in healthy people across ages (dated by TCRdb to 2013 to 2016). Library method: 5' RACE. The listed sequencing device is Illumina HiSeq 2500. The second PCR ran for about 6 to 11 cycles and used a J-beta primer mix along with a sample-barcoded 5' primer. TCRdb trimmed the raw reads at Q25, called clones with MiXCR and kept productive beta chains. Each CDR3 protein appears once, grouped with its most common genes and DNA. The sample records 600,000 to 800,000 distinct CDR3 sequences, around 50% of which are singletons. The ten largest clones capture approximately 15% of the sample. What was sequenced was blood. These receptors came from a woman older than 75 in good health.

This clonotype was seen repeatedly, ten times or more. The gene calls are TRBV3-1 and TRBJ2-7, with TRBD1 matching over 7 bases. The CDR3 length is 16 residues. With 0 bases clipped from V and 3 bases from J, the junction kept 8 bases outside the gene matches. Germline CDR1 reads LGHDT; CDR2 reads YNNKEL (reference sequence). CDR3 sequence (DNA): TGTGCCAGCAGCCAAGAAATCGGACCAGGGGGCTACGAGCAGTACTTC. Protein sequence: CASSQEIGPGGYEQYF.

This clonotype was seen only a few times. With a much larger clone just one base away, this may be a read error. The V call is TRBV7-7, the J call TRBJ2-5; the match to TRBD1 covers 7 bases. The junction had 13 bases not matched to a gene; V was cut back by 1 base and J by 11 bases. The V gene's germline CDR1 is SSHAT and CDR2 FNYEAQ (reference sequence). There are 15 residues in the CDR3. CDR3 residues: CASSLGTGRVNEQYF. The CDR3 DNA is TGTGCCAGCAGCTTAGGGACAGGACGGGTTAATGAGCAGTACTTC. The full variable domain, with the rest looked up from reference TRBV7-7 and TRBJ2-5, is GAGVSQSPRYKVTKRGQDVTLRCDPISSHATLYWYQQALGQGPEFLTYFNYEAQPDKSGLPSDRFSAERPEGSISTLTIQRTEQRDSAMYRCASSLGTGRVNEQYFGPGTRLLVL.

This clonotype occurred once. V usage is TRBV18 and J usage is TRBJ1-5; TRBD1 is a possible D gene (6 bases). Germline V gene data show CDR1 as KGHSH and CDR2 as LQKENI. The CDR3 has 13 amino acids. Trimming shortened V by 4 bases and J by 3 bases, and 7 bases separated the two germline ends. The CDR3 coding sequence is TGTGCCAGCTCACGACAGGACAATCAGCCCCAGCATTTT. Translating gives CASSRQDNQPQHF.

In its sample, this clonotype was seen once. The chain combines TRBV2 with TRBJ1-6; 7 bases match TRBD1. This CDR3 spans 15 amino acids. The germline V gene has CDR1 SNHLY and CDR2 FYNNEI. The junction had 4 bases not matched to a gene; V was cut back by 8 bases and J by 0 bases. CDR3 sequence (DNA): TGTGCCAGCGGACAGGAGAGCTCCTATAATTCACCCCTCCACTTT. Translation gives CASGQESSYNSPLHF. The full variable domain, its missing parts supplied by reference TRBV2 and TRBJ1-6, is EPEVTQTPSHQVTQMGQEVILRCVPISNHLYFYWYRQILGQKVEFLVSFYNNEISEKSEIFDDQFSVERPDGSNFTLKIRSTKLEDSAMYFCASGQESSYNSPLHFGNGTRLTVT.

To note about this clonotype: One base away lies a much larger clone, so this may be a sequencing read error. V gene TRBV5-1 combines with J gene TRBJ2-1; D perhaps matches TRBD2 (6 bases). The J call is uncertain, as TRBJ2-7 better fits the DNA end. The CDR3 extends over 15 amino acids. Germline V CDR1 and CDR2: SGHRS, YFSETQ. The CDR3 DNA is TGCGCCAGCAGCTTGAGTACTAGCCCCCACAATGAGCAGTACTTC. The encoded protein is CASSLSTSPHNEQYF.

In its sample, this clonotype was seen once. The chain is built from TRBV7-7 and TRBJ2-3, with D perhaps matching TRBD2 (6 bases). In germline, CDR1 is SSHAT, CDR2 FNYEAQ (reference sequence). The V and J ends lost 4 bases and 0 bases respectively, with 14 bases between them. The CDR3 spans 16 residues. CDR3 protein: CASSSGASISTDTQYF. The CDR3 DNA reads TGTGCCAGCAGCTCGGGAGCTTCCATCAGCACAGATACGCAGTATTTT.

This clonotype showed up many times. V and J are TRBV6-6 and TRBJ2-2; 11 nucleotides match TRBD1. The junction had 3 bases not matched to a gene; V was cut back by 6 bases and J by 3 bases. The length of the CDR3 is 15 residues. CDR1 is MNHNY and CDR2 is SVGAGI in the germline V gene (reference sequence). CDR3 coding DNA: TGTGCCAGCAGGGGGGGACAGGGGGACACCGGGGAGCTGTTTTTT. Its translation: CASRGGQGDTGELFF.

There are a few counts of this clonotype. This chain uses TRBV20-1 with TRBJ1-1, with TRBD1 identical over 8 bases. Trimming cost V 4 bases and J 9 bases; bases outside gene matches: 7. Germline V gene data show CDR1 as DFQATT and CDR2 as SNEGSKA (reference sequence). The CDR3 length is 12 residues. CDR3 sequence reads: CSATPGQAKAFF. The CDR3 DNA is TGCAGTGCTACCCCGGGACAGGCGAAAGCTTTCTTT.

The chain couples TRBV12-3 or TRBV12-4 to TRBJ2-5; possible D gene TRBD1, 6 bases. This CDR3 is 15 amino acids long. The V end lost 3 bases, the J end lost 1 base, and 12 bases lay between the germline ends. The CDR3 DNA sequence: TGTGCCAGCAGTTTGGGCAGGGGATCCCAAGAGACCCAGTACTTC. Its protein is CASSLGRGSQETQYF.